This T cell receptor (beta chain) was sequenced in a study of prognosis after radiotherapy for stage I lung cancer. Germline V gives CDR1 GTSNPN, CDR2 SVGIG (reference sequence). The CDR3 sequence is 13 residues long. V was trimmed by 0 bases and J by 8 bases, leaving 8 bases between them. Study-wide points: When patients developed distant metastases, their Shannon entropy after stereotactic body radiation therapy was lower.

Details on this clonotype: No antigen is known for it.

With two-round multiplex PCR, TCR beta CDR3 sequences were amplified from genomic DNA. Individual primers that were specific to each TRBV and TRBJ gene served in first-round PCR. MiXCR, run by TCRdb on the multiplex PCR reads, gives a single entry per CDR3 protein. Among around 25,000 distinct CDR3 sequences listed, around 36% were seen once. This chain connects TRBV30 to TRBJ1-6; D is possibly TRBD1 (5 bases). The material was PBMCs, obtained before or after stereotactic body radiation therapy (not recorded which). The source of this sequence is a donor at least 50 years old with non-small cell lung cancer. This chain's CDR3 is CAWSVQADSPLHF. DNA of the CDR3: TGTGCCTGGAGTGTACAGGCGGATTCACCCCTCCACTTT. Full variable domain (rest looked up from reference TRBV30 and TRBJ1-6): SQTIHQWPATLVQPVGSPLSLECTVEGTSNPNLYWYRQAAGRGLQLLFYSVGIGQISSEVPQNLSASRPQDRQFILSSKKLLLSDSGFYLCAWSVQADSPLHFGNGTRLTVT.